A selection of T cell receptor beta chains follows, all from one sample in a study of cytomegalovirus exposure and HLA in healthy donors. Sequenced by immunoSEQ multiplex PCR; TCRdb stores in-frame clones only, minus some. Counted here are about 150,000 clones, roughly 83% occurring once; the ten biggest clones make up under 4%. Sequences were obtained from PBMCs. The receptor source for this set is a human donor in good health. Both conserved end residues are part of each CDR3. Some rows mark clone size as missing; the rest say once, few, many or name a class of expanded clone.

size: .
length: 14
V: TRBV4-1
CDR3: CASSQTETNTEAFF

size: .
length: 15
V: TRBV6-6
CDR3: CASSYGGSLNTEAFF

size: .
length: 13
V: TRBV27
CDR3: CASTEHPNTEAFF

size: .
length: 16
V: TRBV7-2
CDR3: CASSFLAFNLPHEQYF

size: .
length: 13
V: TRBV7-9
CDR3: CASTGQDYQPQHF

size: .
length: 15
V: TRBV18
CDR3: CASSPPGLGGYEQYF

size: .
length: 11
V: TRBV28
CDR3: CASSLRGGYTF

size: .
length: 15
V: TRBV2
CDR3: CASSEVGGALSGYTF

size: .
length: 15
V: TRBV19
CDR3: CASSTGGPYSYEQYF

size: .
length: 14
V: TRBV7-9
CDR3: CASSSGLLNTEAFF

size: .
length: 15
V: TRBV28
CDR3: CASSLAQIAYYGYTF

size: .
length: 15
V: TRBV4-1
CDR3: CASSQGASGGVTQYF

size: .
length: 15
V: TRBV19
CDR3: CASSIDRGVNTEAFF

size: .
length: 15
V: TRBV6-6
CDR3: CASSASPDRANEQFF

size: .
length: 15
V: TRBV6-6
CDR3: CASSPSTGNTDTQYF

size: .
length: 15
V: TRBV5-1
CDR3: CASSLGGQRTDTQYF

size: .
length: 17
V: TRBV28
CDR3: CASRPDREVVYNSPLHF

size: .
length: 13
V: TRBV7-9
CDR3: CASSYRDTDTQYF

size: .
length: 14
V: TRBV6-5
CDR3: CASSYYRTGIEQFF

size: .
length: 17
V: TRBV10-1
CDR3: CASSDNGLASGANVLTF

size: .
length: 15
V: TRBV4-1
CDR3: CASSQEPALNTEAFF

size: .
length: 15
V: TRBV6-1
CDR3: CASSEMELVTGELFF

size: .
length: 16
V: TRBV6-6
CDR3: CASRPGQGTLNTEAFF

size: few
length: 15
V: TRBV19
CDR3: CASSISARGSYEQYF

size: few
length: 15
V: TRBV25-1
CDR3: CASSGRTAYNYGYTF

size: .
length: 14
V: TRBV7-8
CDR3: CASSQGRTQETQYF

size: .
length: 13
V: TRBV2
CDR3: CASRSGTDYGYTF

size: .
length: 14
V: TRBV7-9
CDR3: CASSFSGVNTEAFF

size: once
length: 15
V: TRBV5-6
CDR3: CASSGGTGMGREAFF

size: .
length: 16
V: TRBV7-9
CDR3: CASSSPGQGVQETQYF

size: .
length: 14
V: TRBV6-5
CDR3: CASSRGDSNQPQHF

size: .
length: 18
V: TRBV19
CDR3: CASSSSGTGGLGNQPQHF